This TCR beta chain is drawn from a study of shared T cell receptors in the human thymus. V was pared by 6 bases and J by 8 bases, with 7 bases of the junction left unmatched. CDR3 length equals 14 residues. Germline-derived CDR1 and CDR2 are MNHNS and SASEGT. Profiled with immunoSEQ multiplex PCR; TCRdb holds only in-frame clones, not every one. Of about 380,000 clones in the sample, roughly 94% were seen once. The chain is built from TRBV6-1 and TRBJ1-4, with 9 bases identical to TRBD1. The clonotype originates from a human donor. Sequenced material: thymocytes. The CDR3: CASSLDRGGEKLFF. CDR3 nucleotides: TGTGCCAGCAGCTTGGACAGGGGAGGGGAAAAACTGTTTTTT.